Sequencing of this T cell receptor beta chain was carried out in a study of patients and donors after allogeneic stem cell transplantation (dated by TCRdb to 2018 to 2021). Receptors were amplified or captured by RT-PCR. The sample was run on a NextSeq 550. In TCRdb, the public reads were trimmed at Q25 with fastp and aligned with MiXCR, with productive beta chains retained. Rows are combined by CDR3 protein, so each entry shows the most common genes and DNA. Counted in this sample were about a million distinct CDR3 sequences; about a sixth of them appeared once. Together, the top ten hold around 6% of the sample. Only a few counts were recorded for this clonotype. Its binding antigen is unknown. Base qualities are not provided; no much larger clone lies one nucleotide away. Via the germline V gene, CDR1 is MNHNS and CDR2 SASEGT. Relative to germline, V is missing 8 bases and J is missing 1 base, with 7 bases of the junction outside any gene match. Inclusive of the bounding cysteine and phenylalanine, the CDR3 is 15 residues long. Only the CDR3 region is kept as DNA, spanning 45 bases read in frame from base 1.

The chain joins TRBV6-1 to TRBJ2-2; 7 central bases correspond to TRBD1. The specimen sequenced was blood, either unsorted or a sorted T cell fraction (not recorded which). The sequence was collected from a human donor who was either an allogeneic HSCT recipient or a stem cell or donor lymphocyte infusion donor (not recorded which). It is not recorded whose cells these are; they may come from a transplant donor. The CDR3 protein sequence reads: CASSPGQKNTGELFF. The DNA sequence reads TGTGCCAGCTCCCCGGGACAGAAGAACACCGGGGAGCTGTTTTTT.